Below, 16 T cell receptor beta chains from the same sample are listed, as sequenced in a study of CD4 and CD8 cells across lung adenocarcinoma regions (dated by TCRdb to 2017 to 2018). The receptor library was made with PCR. These reads were obtained on a HiSeq X Ten. Through fastp at Q25 and MiXCR, TCRdb rebuilt clones from the public reads, retaining in-frame beta chains. Rows are unified per CDR3 protein, each entry keeping the most common DNA and genes. The table for this sample lists 7,500 to 8,500 distinct CDR3 sequences; roughly 40% of them were counted only once. Of the sample, approximately 30% is held by the ten largest clones. The sequencing sample was made of CD4+ T cells from the margin of a lung tumor. This specimen's cell subset or site label, per the study, means: tumor margin region. All receptors derive from a male donor with lung adenocarcinoma. The CD4 and CD8 labels of this study may be unreliable.

Only a few counts were recorded for this clonotype. The rearrangement links TRBV28 to TRBJ1-2; tentative D call: TRBD1 (6 bases). From germline, CDR1 is MDHEN and CDR2 SYDVKM. V lost 8 bases and J 8 bases, leaving 18 bases between the germline ends. The CDR3 totals 13 residues. CDR3 in DNA: TGTGCCAGCTTGGAGGGGGAGTTCGTGGGCTACACCTTC. Residues: CASLEGEFVGYTF.

The chain couples TRBV10-1 to TRBJ2-4, with 8 bases fitting TRBD2. The J call could be wrong; TRBJ2-5 is a better fit for the DNA end. Germline V gene sequence: CDR1 WNHNN, CDR2 SYGVQD (reference sequence). The CDR3 has 13 amino acids. CDR3 amino acids: CASSPGGGETQYF. CDR3 in DNA: TGCGCCAGCAGTCCCGGGGGGGGAGAGACCCAGTACTTC.

The chain has TRBV9 and TRBJ2-4, with 8 bases identical to TRBD1. J gave up 7 bases and V 4 bases, and 10 bases lay outside the gene matches. Germline V CDR1 and CDR2: SGDLS, YYNGEE. This CDR3 is built from 15 residues. The CDR3 spells CASSNAGGPFNIQYF. Here the CDR3 DNA reads TGTGCCAGCAGCAACGCAGGGGGCCCCTTTAACATTCAGTACTTC.

The sample holds many counts of this clonotype. This may arise from a read error, as a much more abundant clone is one base away. V is TRBV6-1 and J is TRBJ2-1, with D possibly matching TRBD1 (6 bases). Trimming pared 6 bases from V and 13 bases from J, leaving 22 bases between. Germline CDR1 reads MNHNS; CDR2 reads SASEGT. The length of the CDR3 is 14 residues. The CDR3: CASRDQGSQETQFF. The CDR3 DNA sequence: TGTGCCAGCAGAGATCAGGGGAGCCAAGAGACCCAGTTCTTC.

Written as DNA, the CDR3 is TGTGCCAGCAGCCTTACAGGGGGCGCGGAATATGGCTACACCTTC. This codes for CASSLTGGAEYGYTF. This chain uses TRBV4-2 with TRBJ1-2; TRBD1 matches at 9 bases. Germline values: CDR1 LGHNA, CDR2 YNFKEQ. The CDR3 loop spans 15 amino acids. The V and J ends lost 4 bases and 5 bases, in that order; junction bases with no gene match: 8.

This clonotype was counted a single time. At one of its ends the junction is not consistent with the germline gene, which may arise from a read error. This chain connects TRBV6-1 to TRBJ2-3, with TRBD2 identical over 7 bases. The CDR3 sequence is 14 residues long. CDR1 and CDR2 (germline): MNHNS, SASEGT. CDR3 bases: TGTGCGGGGAGCGGGGTCCCTAACACAGATACCCAGTATTTT. Its protein is CAGSGVPNTDTQYF.

This clonotype was seen ten or more times. The gene calls are TRBV6-5 and TRBJ1-2; D might be TRBD1 (6 bases). Trimming removed 2 bases at V and 8 bases at J, with 18 bases between. This CDR3 comprises 15 residues. Per germline, CDR1 MNHEY and CDR2 SVGAGI. CDR3 sequence (DNA): TGTGCCAGCAGTTACGCCACAGGGCGCTCGCGCGGCTACACCTTC. It encodes CASSYATGRSRGYTF.

This clonotype was seen only a few times. This sequence joins TRBV6-1 and TRBJ2-3; D remains ambiguous. With the DNA end fitting TRBJ2-7 better, the J assignment may be wrong. Germline CDR1 is MNHNS and CDR2 is SASEGT. The CDR3 loop spans 15 amino acids. The CDR3 spells CASESPRGPLYEQYF. The CDR3 DNA reads TGTGCCAGCGAGTCCCCTCGAGGCCCACTCTACGAGCAGTACTTC.

As to this clonotype: Relative to the germline gene, one junction end is altered; a read error may explain this. The chain couples TRBV14 to TRBJ2-3; D possibly uses TRBD1 or TRBD2 (5 bases each). The length of the CDR3 is 16 residues. CDR1 and CDR2 from the germline V gene are SGHDN and FVKESK. The CDR3 loop is CASSQAGVWGGETEYF. For the CDR3, the DNA is TGTGCCAGCAGCCAAGCCGGGGTGTGGGGCGGAGAGACCGAGTACTTC.

V gene TRBV6-5 combines with J gene TRBJ2-3; no reliable D call. The CDR3 length is 15 residues. Looked up from germline, CDR1 is MNHEY and CDR2 is SVGAGI. With 9 bases removed from V and 12 bases from J, the gap between germline ends came to 28 bases. As DNA, the CDR3 is TGTGCCAGGGGTTACGGGCACAGTGGCCCAGAGACCCAGTATTTT. This encodes CARGYGHSGPETQYF.

V is TRBV9 and J is TRBJ1-2; the match to TRBD1 covers 9 bases. Losses at the gene ends were 6 bases for V and 6 bases for J; bases not matched to a gene: 12. The CDR3 loop spans 15 amino acids. Germline V gene sequence: CDR1 SGDLS, CDR2 YYNGEE. CDR3 coding DNA: TGTGCCAGCACTCCAACCGGGACAGGGATCCATGGCTACACCTTC. It translates to CASTPTGTGIHGYTF.

The sample holds one count of this clonotype. The chain links TRBV6-1 to TRBJ2-3; D could derive from TRBD1 or TRBD2 (5 bases each). The ends were cut back, 5 bases at V and 12 bases at J, with 15 bases in the middle. The CDR3 is made up of 12 amino acids. The V gene's germline CDR1 is MNHNS and CDR2 SASEGT. This chain's CDR3 is CASSTGAETQYF. The CDR3 nucleotides are TGTGCCAGCAGTACCGGGGCAGAGACCCAGTATTTT.

Comment on this clonotype: One end of the junction fails to match germline, which may point to a read error. J is TRBJ2-2 and V is TRBV6-1; TRBD2 is a possible D gene (6 bases). The CDR3 loop spans 15 amino acids. Germline assignment: CDR1 MNHNS and CDR2 SASEGT. As DNA, the CDR3 is TGTGCCAGCAGCTGGGACTGTGCGAACACCAATGAGCTGTTCTTC. Residues: CASSWDCANTNELFF.

To note about this clonotype: Mismatch with germline at one junction end may stem from a read error. V and J are TRBV6-1 and TRBJ2-3; TRBD2 might be the D (6 bases). Germline V lookup: CDR1 MNHNS, CDR2 SASEGT. The CDR3 consists of 14 residues. CDR3 amino acids: CAVTGVRAKNTQYF. CDR3 sequence (DNA): TGTGCCGTCACGGGGGTGAGGGCCAAAAATACTCAGTATTTT.

The chain uses TRBV7-2 and TRBJ2-5; D might be TRBD1 (5 bases). Germline CDR1 reads SGHTA; CDR2 reads FQGNSA. V lost 3 bases and J 5 bases, leaving 13 bases between the germline ends. The CDR3 totals 14 residues. The CDR3 here is CASSLSGSGETQYF. For the CDR3, the DNA is TGTGCCAGCAGCTTGTCAGGGTCCGGGGAGACCCAGTACTTC.

The chain recombines TRBV10-3 with TRBJ2-4, with D tentatively TRBD2 (6 bases). This CDR3 is 15 amino acids long. Germline V gives CDR1 ENHRY, CDR2 SYGVKD. Trimming shortened V by 9 bases and J by 13 bases, and 28 bases separated the two germline ends. This CDR3 reads CAMGPGRGDEETQYF. The CDR3, as DNA: TGTGCCATGGGGCCGGGGCGCGGGGACGAAGAGACGCAGTACTTC.